Following are 28 T cell receptor beta chains from one sample sequenced in a study of T cells in Graves' hyperthyroidism and ophthalmopathy. TCR beta CDR3 regions were amplified from RNA transcripts. HTBI primers were used for first-round RT-PCR of the TCR CDR3. TCRdb re-called the multiplex PCR reads with MiXCR, one entry per CDR3 protein. Altogether 700,000 to 950,000 distinct CDR3 sequences are present, about a third being singletons, with the ten largest covering around a third. The sequenced sample consisted of blood. The receptors were gathered from a woman between 40 and 50 years old with Graves' hyperthyroidism.

This clonotype came up many times. The chain uses TRBV7-2 and TRBJ2-7; 8 bases line up with TRBD1. V gave up 5 bases and J gave up 0 bases; unmatched junction bases: 6. The germline V gene encodes CDR1 SGHTA and CDR2 FQGNSA. The CDR3 is 15 amino acids. The CDR3 is CASSLRTGSSYEQYF. In nucleotides, the CDR3 is TGTGCCAGCAGCCTTCGGACAGGGTCCTCCTACGAGCAGTACTTC.

This clonotype was recorded many times. This chain uses TRBV14 with TRBJ2-5; 9 bases line up with TRBD1. V lost 6 bases and J lost 6; bases outside the gene matches: 5. The CDR3 contains 13 residues. The germline V gene encodes CDR1 SGHDN and CDR2 FVKESK. CDR3 loop: CASRYGQGQTQYF. The CDR3 DNA reads as TGTGCCAGCAGATACGGACAGGGGCAGACCCAGTACTTC. Variable domain in full (rest from reference TRBV14 and TRBJ2-5): EAGVTQFPSHSVIEKGQTVTLRCDPISGHDNLYWYRRVMGKEIKFLLHFVKESKQDESGMPNNRFLAERTGGTYSTLKVQPAELEDSGVYFCASRYGQGQTQYFGPGTRLLVL.

This clonotype was detected a few times. The chain has TRBV20-1 and TRBJ2-5; 7 bases are shared with TRBD2. This CDR3 contains 13 residues. The germline gives CDR1 DFQATT, CDR2 SNEGSKA (reference sequence). CDR3 sequence (DNA): TGCAGCCCCGGCGGCGGGGGTCAAGAGACCCAGTACTTC. This gives the protein CSPGGGGQETQYF.

This clonotype was recorded many times. The J gene is TRBJ1-5, the V gene TRBV11-2; D remains ambiguous. V lost 6 bases and J 2 bases, leaving 14 bases between the germline ends. Looked up from germline, CDR1 is SGHAT and CDR2 is FQNNGV. The CDR3 covers 15 residues. The CDR3 coding sequence is TGTGCCAGCAGTAGCCCCCTCGAGCGCAATCAGCCCCAGCATTTT. Its protein is CASSSPLERNQPQHF.

This clonotype was recorded at least ten times. The V gene is TRBV4-3, the J gene TRBJ1-5; D might be TRBD1 (6 bases). The CDR3 totals 15 residues. From germline, CDR1 is LGHNA and CDR2 YSLEER. The ends were cut back, 1 base at V and 1 base at J, with 8 bases in the middle. The CDR3 DNA sequence: TGCGCCAGCAGCCAAGCCAGGGGAAGCAATCAGCCCCAGCATTTT. Protein sequence: CASSQARGSNQPQHF.

For this clonotype: A much larger clonotype is one base distant, so this may be a read error. The rearrangement uses TRBV20-1 and TRBJ1-1; D is ambiguous. Germline V lookup: CDR1 DFQATT, CDR2 SNEGSKA (reference sequence). The CDR3 contains 12 residues. CDR3 in amino acids: CGARAGNTEAFF. CDR3 in DNA: TGCGGTGCTAGGGCGGGGAACACTGAAGCTTTCTTT.

This clonotype was found a few times. The chain links TRBV19 to TRBJ1-2; 10 bases map to TRBD1. CDR3 length: 16 amino acids. CDR1 is LNHDA and CDR2 is SQIVND in the germline V gene (reference sequence). With V trimmed by 0 bases and J by 8 bases, 9 bases remained unmatched. The CDR3 spells CASSIDPGTGDIGYTF. The CDR3 nucleotides are TGTGCCAGTAGTATAGACCCCGGGACAGGGGACATCGGCTACACCTTC.

The chain carries TRBV6-6 and TRBJ2-2; D possibly corresponds to TRBD1 (5 bases). Germline V gives CDR1 MNHNY, CDR2 SVGAGI (reference sequence). The V end was cut by 6 bases, the J end by 4 bases, with 18 bases between. This CDR3 has 16 amino acids. CDR3 loop: CASSPFAGPGTGELFF. CDR3 nucleotide sequence: TGTGCCAGCAGCCCCTTCGCAGGGCCCGGCACCGGGGAGCTGTTTTTT.

This clonotype was seen repeatedly, ten times or more. This chain joins TRBV7-2 and TRBJ1-2; 7 nucleotides line up with TRBD1. The germline gives CDR1 SGHTA, CDR2 FQGNSA. The length of the CDR3 is 16 residues. The J segment lost 4 bases and the V segment lost 5 bases, leaving 13 bases of the junction unmatched. CDR3 loop: CASSQFSGGSSYGYTF. CDR3 coding DNA: TGTGCCAGCAGCCAATTCTCAGGGGGGAGCTCCTATGGCTACACCTTC.

The gene calls are TRBV12-3 or TRBV12-4 and TRBJ2-7; the match to TRBD1 covers 9 bases. The CDR3 length is 17 residues. The junction had 13 bases not matched to a gene; V was cut back by 3 bases and J by 4 bases. The CDR3 sequence: CASSLEPGQGSHYEQYF. CDR3 coding DNA: TGTGCCAGCAGTTTGGAACCGGGACAGGGATCCCATTACGAGCAGTACTTC.

The genes are TRBV9 and TRBJ2-7; 8 bases map to TRBD1. The length of the CDR3 is 16 residues. J was trimmed by 5 bases and V by 0 bases; bases with no gene match: 10. Germline CDR1 is SGDLS and CDR2 is YYNGEE. Written as DNA, the CDR3 is TGTGCCAGCAGCGTAGCTATAGGGACAGGTCGCCACGAGCAGTACTTC. Its translation: CASSVAIGTGRHEQYF.

For this clonotype: With a much larger clone just one base away, this may be a read error. This chain links TRBV11-1 with TRBJ2-5; D remains ambiguous. Between the trimmed V and J ends, which lost 5 bases and 5 bases, there was a span of 9 bases. This CDR3 comprises 12 residues. Per the germline V gene, CDR1 is SGHAT and CDR2 is FQDESV (reference sequence). CDR3 loop: CASSRPSETQYF. Written as DNA, the CDR3 is TGTGCCAGCAGCCGGCCGTCGGAGACCCAGTACTTC.

This clonotype was observed at least ten times. This rearrangement joins TRBV19 to TRBJ2-7; a weak D match, TRBD1 (6 bases). V was cut by 3 bases and J by 0 bases, with 12 bases left in between. The germline gives CDR1 LNHDA, CDR2 SQIVND (reference sequence). The CDR3 length is 15 residues. CDR3 in DNA: TGTGCCAGTAGTATGGGTTTAGGGGGCTCCTACGAGCAGTACTTC. It translates to CASSMGLGGSYEQYF.

V usage is TRBV12-3 or TRBV12-4 and J usage is TRBJ2-2; no reliable D call. The germline V and J ends were trimmed by 3 bases and 7 bases, with 9 bases remaining between them. This CDR3 is 13 amino acids long. CDR3 sequence: CASSFLRSGELFF. The CDR3 DNA follows: TGTGCCAGCAGTTTTCTACGGAGCGGGGAGCTGTTTTTT.

The table lists this clonotype with many counts. This sequence joins TRBV29-1 and TRBJ2-6; TRBD1 agrees at 7 bases. V lost 0 bases and J lost 2; bases outside the gene matches: 7. CDR1 is SQVTM, CDR2 ANQGSEA, per germline. The CDR3 is 17 residues long. In DNA form, the CDR3 reads TGCAGCGTTGAAGAACCGCCTGGGACAGCTGGGGCCAACGTCCTGACTTTC. As protein: CSVEEPPGTAGANVLTF. Drawing the rest from reference TRBV29-1 and TRBJ2-6, the complete variable domain is SAVISQKPSRDICQRGTSLTIQCQVDSQVTMMFWYRQQPGQSLTLIATANQGSEATYESGFVIDKFPISRPNLTFSTLTVSNMSPEDSSIYLCSVEEPPGTAGANVLTFGAGSRLTVL.

This chain links TRBV29-1 with TRBJ2-3; 10 bases align to TRBD2. From germline, CDR1 is SQVTM and CDR2 ANQGSEA. This CDR3 is built from 15 residues. V gave up 4 bases and J gave up 5 bases; unmatched junction bases: 9. Here the CDR3 reads CSVGLLAGVGDTQYF. DNA of the CDR3: TGCAGCGTTGGACTCCTAGCGGGAGTTGGAGATACGCAGTATTTT.

The chain carries TRBV27 and TRBJ2-7, with 9 bases matching TRBD1. Germline assignment: CDR1 MNHEY and CDR2 SMNVEV (reference sequence). With 0 bases clipped from V and 2 bases from J, the junction kept 2 bases outside the gene matches. This CDR3 contains 15 residues. The CDR3 nucleotides are TGTGCCAGCAGTTTATCGACAGGGGGAACCTACGAGCAGTACTTC. Protein product: CASSLSTGGTYEQYF.

Only a few counts were recorded for this clonotype. The chain's CDR3 is CASSSQQGVNTEAFF. The DNA of the CDR3 is TGTGCCAGCAGCTCGCAACAGGGGGTGAACACTGAAGCTTTCTTT. The rearrangement joins TRBV7-6 to TRBJ1-1, with TRBD1 identical over 8 bases. The CDR3 has 15 residues. Germline trimming cut 4 bases from V and 0 bases from J; bases unmatched to any gene: 4. Germline V gives CDR1 SGHVS, CDR2 FNYEAQ.

This clonotype was seen at least ten times. The chain has TRBV7-8 and TRBJ1-2, with D uncertain. The CDR3 covers 13 residues. The germline V and J ends were trimmed by 3 bases and 4 bases, with 9 bases remaining between them. Germline CDR1 SGHVS, CDR2 FQNEAQ. The CDR3 reads CASSFWQSYGYTF. The CDR3 coding sequence is TGTGCCAGCAGCTTTTGGCAGAGCTATGGCTACACCTTC.

This clonotype was counted ten times or more. The chain has TRBV14 and TRBJ1-1; D perhaps matches TRBD1 (5 bases). V lost 1 base, J lost 1 base, and 16 bases lay in between. CDR1 is SGHDN, CDR2 FVKESK, per germline. The CDR3 covers 17 residues. The CDR3 DNA reads as TGTGCCAGCAGCCAAGCGCGGGCCGGGGGATGGAACACTGAAGCTTTCTTT. Amino acids: CASSQARAGGWNTEAFF. Full variable domain (outside the CDR3, taken from reference TRBV14 and TRBJ1-1): EAGVTQFPSHSVIEKGQTVTLRCDPISGHDNLYWYRRVMGKEIKFLLHFVKESKQDESGMPNNRFLAERTGGTYSTLKVQPAELEDSGVYFCASSQARAGGWNTEAFFGQGTRLTVV.

This clonotype has more than one count but fewer than ten. V usage is TRBV7-9 and J usage is TRBJ2-7; D is possibly TRBD2 (5 bases). Gene TRBJ2-1 matches the end of the DNA better, so the J call may be wrong. CDR1 is SEHNR and CDR2 is FQNEAQ in the germline V gene (reference sequence). The CDR3 has 15 residues. CDR3 bases: TGTGCCAGCAGCTTTCCACTAGGAGGATGGAATGAGCAGTTCTTC. Its protein product is CASSFPLGGWNEQFF.

The chain combines TRBV5-1 with TRBJ1-3; D remains ambiguous. In germline, CDR1 is SGHRS, CDR2 YFSETQ. V was clipped by 1 base and J by 3 bases, with 14 bases between them. The CDR3 is 16 amino acids. The CDR3 loop reads CASSLSLRVFGNTIYF. CDR3 DNA sequence: TGCGCCAGCAGCTTGTCTTTGCGGGTATTTGGAAACACCATATATTTT. The full variable domain, with the rest looked up from reference TRBV5-1 and TRBJ1-3, is KAGVTQTPRYLIKTRGQQVTLSCSPISGHRSVSWYQQTPGQGLQFLFEYFSETQRNKGNFPGRFSGRQFSNSRSEMNVSTLELGDSALYLCASSLSLRVFGNTIYFGEGSWLTVV.

The chain carries TRBV7-2 and TRBJ2-7; tentatively, D is TRBD1 or TRBD2 (5 bases each). The CDR3 has 15 residues. V was shortened by 5 bases and J by 2 bases, with 16 bases between the two germline ends. Germline CDR1 and CDR2: SGHTA and FQGNSA. The CDR3 DNA follows: TGTGCCAGCAGCGGGATTCAGGGACCAGCCTACGAGCAGTACTTC. This gives the protein CASSGIQGPAYEQYF.

This clonotype was recorded only once. Possible read error: a much larger clone is one base away. This sequence joins TRBV7-9 and TRBJ2-5; a possible D gene is TRBD2 (7 bases). CDR3 length: 12 residues. Germline V gene data show CDR1 as SEHNR and CDR2 as FQNEAQ (reference sequence). V gave up 8 bases and J gave up 2 bases, with 9 bases separating them. The DNA for the CDR3 is TGTGCCAGCGGGGGGGCACAAGAGACCCAGTACTTC. Translated: CASGGAQETQYF.

The chain employs TRBV25-1 and TRBJ2-5; 11 nucleotides line up with TRBD2. J gave up 4 bases and V 3 bases, and 13 bases lay outside the gene matches. CDR3 length: 18 residues. In germline, CDR1 is MGHDK, CDR2 SYGVNS. The CDR3 DNA sequence: TGTGCCAGCAGTGACCTCCTTAGCGGGGGGGCAGGGGGAGAGACCCAGTACTTC. Its translation is CASSDLLSGGAGGETQYF.

A note on this clonotype: This may be a read error, as it is one base from a much larger clone. The rearrangement joins TRBV29-1 to TRBJ2-3, with 7 bases aligning to TRBD1. The CDR3 is 15 amino acids. Trimming cost V 5 bases and J 2 bases; bases outside gene matches: 10. The germline CDR1 and CDR2 sequences are SQVTM and ANQGSEA. CDR3 in DNA: TGCAGCGTTAGGTGGGAACAGGGGAACACAGATACGCAGTATTTT. It translates to CSVRWEQGNTDTQYF.

The chain uses TRBV7-9 and TRBJ2-5; possibly TRBD1 or TRBD2 for D (6 bases each). The CDR3 has 16 amino acids. V was cut by 5 bases and J by 2 bases, with 18 bases left in between. The V gene's germline CDR1 is SEHNR and CDR2 FQNEAQ (reference sequence). The chain's CDR3 is CASSPLGGSLQETQYF. In DNA, the CDR3 is TGTGCCAGCAGCCCCTTAGGGGGGTCCCTTCAAGAGACCCAGTACTTC.

The rearrangement uses TRBV28 and TRBJ1-1; D is unclear. V gave up 3 bases and J gave up 8 bases, with 7 bases separating them. Germline-derived CDR1 and CDR2 are MDHEN and SYDVKM. This CDR3 region has 11 residues. The CDR3 sequence is CASSFALEAFF. Here the CDR3 DNA reads TGTGCCAGCAGTTTTGCACTCGAAGCTTTCTTT.